The entry below describes one T cell receptor (beta chain). Use of 60 Vbeta and 13 Jbeta primers characterized the PCR. The table came from immunoSEQ multiplex PCR; TCRdb's copy has only in-frame clones and leaves some out. The sample records 100,000 to 150,000 clones, more than 65% being singletons. This sample stems from a study of cytomegalovirus exposure and HLA in healthy donors. CDR3 size: 18 residues. CDR1 is GTSNPN, CDR2 SVGIG, per germline (reference sequence). V was pared by 4 bases and J by 1 base, with 12 bases of the junction left unmatched. The chain links TRBV30 to TRBJ2-6, with 8 bases aligning to TRBD1. Input material: PBMCs. The sequence derives from a young man in good health and CMV-seronegative. DNA for the CDR3: TGTGCCTGGACCCCACGGGTACAGGGGGTATCTGGGGCCAACGTCCTGACTTTC. Encoded protein: CAWTPRVQGVSGANVLTF.